The clone carrying this T cell receptor (beta chain) has only one observation. This record comes from a study of long-term antiretroviral therapy in people with HIV. The CDR3 is 13 residues long. The V end was cut by 1 base, the J end by 7 bases, with 11 bases between. Germline V gene data show CDR1 as GTSNPN and CDR2 as SVGIG (reference sequence). Survey-level resolution applied to immunoSEQ assay v3.0. Using immunoSEQ multiplex PCR, the repertoire was profiled, and TCRdb retains in-frame clones only, with some absent. Seen here are 20,000 to 25,000 clones, around 90% observed once, and the top ten hold around 8.6%. United States facilities provided treatment to all participants with HIV.

This TCR derives from a man aged 18 to 30 with HIV. J is TRBJ1-5 and V is TRBV30; D is undetermined. This specimen consisted of unsorted PBMCs, obtained 0.2 years before starting antiretroviral therapy. The CDR3 region is CAWSERGDQPQHF. DNA of the CDR3: TGTGCCTGGAGTGAGCGCGGAGACCAGCCCCAGCATTTT.